One and the same sample provided the 7 T cell receptor beta chains below, sequenced in a study of prognosis after radiotherapy for stage I lung cancer. Genomic DNA provided the template from which TCR beta CDR3 was amplified by two-round multiplex PCR. For every TRBV and TRBJ gene, a specific primer was used in first-round PCR. TCRdb re-derived calls from the multiplex PCR reads in MiXCR, one entry per CDR3 protein. The sample has about 28,000 distinct CDR3 sequences; around 31% are singletons. Sample: PBMCs, taken before or after stereotactic body radiation therapy (not recorded which). Source of these receptors: a donor aged 50 or older with non-small cell lung cancer.

This clonotype was found once. The junction differs from germline at one of its ends, possibly a read error. The chain is built from TRBV6-1 and TRBJ2-7; D unclear. The CDR3 length is 16 residues. CDR1 is MNHNS, CDR2 SASEGT, per germline. Here the CDR3 DNA reads TGTGCCAACAGTGAAAGGGAAAGGCCTAGCTCCTACGAGCAGTACTTC. This gives the protein CANSERERPSSYEQYF.

On this clonotype: Only one base separates this from a far larger clonotype, so it likely reflects a read error. The chain recombines TRBV6-6 with TRBJ2-2; TRBD1 is a possible D gene (6 bases). The CDR3 loop spans 16 amino acids. The V and J ends lost 2 bases and 7 bases respectively, with 17 bases between them. CDR1 and CDR2 from the germline V gene are MNHNY and SVGAGI (reference sequence). The chain's CDR3 is CASSYGQGSYSGELFF. The CDR3, as DNA: TGTGCCAGCAGTTACGGGCAGGGGTCCTACAGCGGGGAGCTGTTTTTT.

This clonotype was seen ten or more times. The chain carries TRBV20-1 and TRBJ2-5; tentatively, D is TRBD1 (6 bases). The CDR3 has 15 residues. The V and J ends lost 6 bases and 2 bases respectively, with 19 bases between them. Germline values: CDR1 DFQATT, CDR2 SNEGSKA (reference sequence). The CDR3 loop reads CSAPVPTGYQETQYF. Written as DNA, the CDR3 is TGCAGTGCCCCCGTACCGACAGGTTATCAAGAGACCCAGTACTTC.

This clonotype was detected once. A read error may account for a junction end that differs from germline. The genes are TRBV11-2 and TRBJ1-2, with D unclear. The CDR3 loop spans 13 amino acids. From germline, CDR1 is SGHAT and CDR2 FQNNGV. CDR3 nucleotide sequence: TGTGCCAGCAGCCCCTTGGGTACCTATGTCTACACCTTC. Its protein is CASSPLGTYVYTF.

Points on this clonotype: A far larger clone is just one base off, so this is likely a read error. The chain carries TRBV6-2 or TRBV6-3 and TRBJ1-1; no clear D. The CDR3 spans 15 residues. V was pared by 4 bases and J by 2 bases, with 14 bases between. Per the germline V gene, CDR1 is MNHEY and CDR2 is SVGEGT. In nucleotides, the CDR3 is TGTGCCAGCAGTTTGACATTCTACGCTAACACTGAAGCTTTCTTT. It yields the protein CASSLTFYANTEAFF.

This chain links TRBV27 with TRBJ2-7; 11 nucleotides match TRBD1. Germline V gene data show CDR1 as MNHEY and CDR2 as SMNVEV (reference sequence). The CDR3 extends over 12 amino acids. The V gene end was trimmed by 8 bases and the J gene end by 6 bases; junction bases not matched to a gene: 3. The CDR3 spells CASWTGGAEQYF. DNA for the CDR3: TGTGCCAGCTGGACAGGGGGCGCCGAGCAGTACTTC.

This clonotype was observed many times. The chain employs TRBV7-9 and TRBJ1-1; perhaps TRBD1 as D (6 bases). The CDR3 runs 14 residues. Trimming removed 5 bases at V and 4 bases at J, with 14 bases between. The V gene's germline CDR1 is SEHNR and CDR2 FQNEAQ (reference sequence). As DNA, the CDR3 is TGTGCCAGCAGCCTAACAGGGATAAGCACTGAAGCTTTCTTT. Its translation is CASSLTGISTEAFF.